The T cell receptor (beta chain) described here comes from a study of shared clonotypes between healthy human individuals. Findings and limits, study-wide: Naive subsets generally had larger estimated richness than memory subsets. Few donors restricted represented genetic and exposure-history diversity.

This table comes from immunoSEQ multiplex PCR, and its TCRdb copy is limited to in-frame clones, with some not included. The sample lists 2 million to 2.5 million clones; 80% to 95% were seen once. This CDR3 comprises 14 residues. Germline V gene sequence: CDR1 SGHNT, CDR2 YYREEE (reference sequence). V was clipped by 4 bases and J by 4 bases, with 14 bases between them. About this clone itself: Its antigen remains unidentified. The same CDR3 arises from other DNA sequences in this sample as well.

The receptor was derived from a man aged 18-30 years in good health. Some clones in this sample may be carry-over from other donors' samples. The sequenced material came from naive CD4+ T cells from PBMCs. The subset here: CD45RA+ positively selected. The gene calls are TRBV5-4 and TRBJ1-2; tentative D call: TRBD1 (6 bases). CDR3 protein: CASSLRQGTYGYTF. CDR3 DNA sequence: TGTGCCAGCAGCCTTCGGCAGGGGACCTATGGCTACACCTTC.